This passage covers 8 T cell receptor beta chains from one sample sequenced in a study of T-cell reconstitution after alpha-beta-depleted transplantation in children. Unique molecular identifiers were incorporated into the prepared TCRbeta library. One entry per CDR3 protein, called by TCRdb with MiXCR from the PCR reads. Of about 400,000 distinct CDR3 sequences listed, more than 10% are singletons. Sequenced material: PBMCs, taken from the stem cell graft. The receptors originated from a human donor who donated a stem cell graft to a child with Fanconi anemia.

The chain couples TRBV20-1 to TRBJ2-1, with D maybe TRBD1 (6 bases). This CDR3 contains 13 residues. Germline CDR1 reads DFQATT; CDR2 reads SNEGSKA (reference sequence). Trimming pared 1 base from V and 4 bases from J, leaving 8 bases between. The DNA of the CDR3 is TGCAGTGCTAGAGGGACAGTTTACAATGAGCAGTTCTTC. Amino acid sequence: CSARGTVYNEQFF.

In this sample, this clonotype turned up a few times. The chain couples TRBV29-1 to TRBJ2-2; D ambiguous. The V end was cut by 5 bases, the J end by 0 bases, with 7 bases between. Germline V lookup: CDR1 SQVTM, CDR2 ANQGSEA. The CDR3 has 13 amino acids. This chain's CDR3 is CSVTYTNTGELFF. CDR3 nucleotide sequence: TGCAGCGTTACATATACGAACACCGGGGAGCTGTTTTTT.

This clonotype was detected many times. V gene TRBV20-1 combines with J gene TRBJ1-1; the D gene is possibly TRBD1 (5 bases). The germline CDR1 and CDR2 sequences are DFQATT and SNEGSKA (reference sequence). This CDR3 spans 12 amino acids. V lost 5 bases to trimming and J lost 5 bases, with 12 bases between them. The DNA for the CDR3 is TGCAGTGCTTGGCCCGAGGGGACTGAAGCTTTCTTT. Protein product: CSAWPEGTEAFF.

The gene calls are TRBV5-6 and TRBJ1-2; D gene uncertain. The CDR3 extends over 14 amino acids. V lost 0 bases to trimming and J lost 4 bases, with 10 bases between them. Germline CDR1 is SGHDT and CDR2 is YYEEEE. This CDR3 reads CASSLAGDAYGYTF. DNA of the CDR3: TGTGCCAGCAGCTTGGCCGGGGATGCCTATGGCTACACCTTC.

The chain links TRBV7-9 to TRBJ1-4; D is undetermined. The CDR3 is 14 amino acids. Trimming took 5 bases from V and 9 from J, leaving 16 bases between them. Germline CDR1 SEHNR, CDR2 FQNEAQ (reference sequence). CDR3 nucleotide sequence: TGTGCCAGCAGCGCGGAAAGGAGTGATAAAAAACTGTTTTTT. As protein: CASSAERSDKKLFF.

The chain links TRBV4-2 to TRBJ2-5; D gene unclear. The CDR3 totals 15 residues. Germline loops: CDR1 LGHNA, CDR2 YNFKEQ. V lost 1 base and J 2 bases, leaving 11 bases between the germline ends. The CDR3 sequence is CASSQGALVQETQYF. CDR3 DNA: TGTGCCAGCAGCCAAGGAGCTCTAGTACAAGAGACCCAGTACTTC.

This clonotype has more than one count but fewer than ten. CDR3 nucleotides: TGTGCCGGAGGGCAGGTTTCGGAGACCCAGTACTTC. Residues: CAGGQVSETQYF. This chain uses TRBV2 with TRBJ2-5; D is perhaps TRBD2 (6 bases). Germline V gives CDR1 SNHLY, CDR2 FYNNEI. This CDR3 is 12 amino acids long. Trimming removed 11 bases at V and 5 bases at J, with 15 bases between. Using reference TRBV2 and TRBJ2-5 for the parts outside the CDR3, the full variable domain is EPEVTQTPSHQVTQMGQEVILRCVPISNHLYFYWYRQILGQKVEFLVSFYNNEISEKSEIFDDQFSVERPDGSNFTLKIRSTKLEDSAMYFCAGGQVSETQYFGPGTRLLVL.

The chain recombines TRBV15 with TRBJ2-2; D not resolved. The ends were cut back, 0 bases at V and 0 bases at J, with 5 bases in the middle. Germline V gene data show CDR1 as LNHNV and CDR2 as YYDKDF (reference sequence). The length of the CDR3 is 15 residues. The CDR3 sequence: CATSRDGANTGELFF. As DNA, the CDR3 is TGTGCCACCAGCAGAGATGGGGCGAACACCGGGGAGCTGTTTTTT. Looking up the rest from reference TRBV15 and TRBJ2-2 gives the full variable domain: DAMVIQNPRYQVTQFGKPVTLSCSQTLNHNVMYWYQQKSSQAPKLLFHYYDKDFNNEADTPDNFQSRRPNTSFCFLDIRSPGLGDTAMYLCATSRDGANTGELFFGEGSRLTVL.